The TCR beta chain under discussion was sequenced for a study of blood T cell repertoires in COVID-19. Study-level background: The United States, Italy and Spain provided the acute and convalescent COVID-19 samples.

Original handling: Using reference gene primer amplification, nucleated cell counts were estimated. Some clones are missing from TCRdb's copy, which holds only in-frame ones; the method was immunoSEQ multiplex PCR. That table gives V, J and clone size, and the DNA gave D and trimming. This sample has some 270,000 clones, with approximately 89% found just once. CDR1 SGHRS and CDR2 YFSETQ come from the germline V gene. Trimming pared 4 bases from V and 5 bases from J, leaving 11 bases between. The CDR3 totals 13 residues. This clone was seen a few times. Different DNA sequences within this sample yield the same CDR3.

The sequence was obtained from a woman aged 60-75 years who had recovered from COVID-19. Input material: peripheral blood. The V call is TRBV5-1, the J call TRBJ2-3, with unresolved D. CDR3 sequence (DNA): TGCGCCAGCAGCCCACGGTCGGGAGATACGCAGTATTTT. Protein product: CASSPRSGDTQYF.